This T cell receptor beta chain is from a study of prognosis after radiotherapy for stage I lung cancer (dated by TCRdb to the early 2020s). With respect to the entire study: Between early 2018 and 2019, 20 or so stage I NSCLC patients were enrolled in Nanjing, China. The cohort comprised more than ten men and five or six women with a median age of 74.5 years, ranging from 53 to 84 years. Peripheral blood TCR beta repertoires were profiled in stage I NSCLC patients before and after stereotactic body radiotherapy, and the repertoires were related to distant failure. Every patient was regarded as medically inoperable, because of comorbidities in more than 10 cases and refusal of surgery in several cases. The patients included over 13 who had newly diagnosed primary stage I lung tumors, along with roughly 5 others who had oligometastatic NSCLC after their primary tumor had been surgically resected. A total of approximately 40 blood samples from roughly 20 patients were sequenced, with one sample obtained before and one obtained after SBRT for each patient. About 20% of the 19 patients developed distant metastases after SBRT, at a median of roughly seven months; the other 15 showed no significant progression. About a dozen patients had adenocarcinoma and seven had squamous cell carcinoma as the tumor histology. Concurrent therapy was not administered to any patient alongside SBRT. SBRT was delivered in 3 to 5 fractions with a biologically effective dose of at least 100 Gy, and image-guided IMRT or VMAT was used for delivery.

All patients had node-negative disease on CT and PET/CT, and none had a history of other malignancies or prior chemotherapy or radiotherapy. Around 6 milliliters of peripheral venous blood were drawn into EDTA tubes at each of two time points. PBMCs were isolated by Ficoll-Paque Plus density-gradient centrifugation. Samples were stored at -80°C immediately after collection until analysis. From a lookup of the germline V gene (reference sequence), CDR1 and CDR2 are SGHNT and YYREEE. The CDR3 covers 13 residues, taking in both the cysteine and the phenylalanine. Only CDR3 DNA is held: 39 bases, read in frame from base 1. The junction shows trimming of 8 bases on V and 5 bases on J, and the gene matches do not reach 10 bases of it. Two rounds of multiplex PCR on genomic DNA were used to amplify the TCR beta CDR3 region. The first PCR round used primers specific to each TRBV and TRBJ gene, and the primer sequences were filed in Chinese patent CN105087789A. Universal primers were used in the second round of PCR. The Roche High Pure PCR Template Preparation Kit was used to extract genomic DNA from frozen PBMCs. Libraries were sequenced paired-end with 151 bp reads on an Illumina HiSeq 3000. Under the source paper's analysis protocol: CutAdapt was used to discard raw reads that did not contain the multiplex PCR primer sequences. PEAR was used to merge high-quality paired reads into contigs. By aligning each contig to reference sequences, MiXCR assigned the TRB V, D and J gene segments to that contig. To remove sequencing errors, CDR3 sequences were clustered according to base quality and sequence similarity. Diversity was calculated as Shannon entropy divided by the natural log of the number of productive TCR sequences. Clonality was defined as one minus Shannon entropy divided by the natural log of the number of unique clonotypes. Using the Youden index from ROC curves, the researchers picked the repertoire-metric cut-offs for progression-free survival, and all analyses were carried out in R 3.5.3. In-frame beta chains were kept once TCRdb had trimmed the public reads at Q25 with fastp and called clones with MiXCR. Every distinct CDR3 protein forms one entry, paired with its most common genes and DNA. V and J calls and clone size were set by TCRdb, not the authors. This sample gives over 20,000 distinct CDR3 sequences in total; roughly 40% of them show up just once. The ten most abundant clones make up around 50% of the sample.

Here is what the overall study found, with its caveats: Post-SBRT Shannon entropy and its change from baseline were lower in patients who developed distant metastases; baseline Shannon entropy was not associated with metastases. The study was limited by its small cohort and short follow-up, and the findings require independent validation. Tumor specificity of expanded TCR clones was not determined. A decrease in unique TCR clone counts was observed after SBRT (median 10,088 before versus roughly 6,900 after; Wilcoxon paired P=0.011). No adjustment for multiple comparisons was applied to any of the reported P values. TRBV and TRBJ usage frequencies reportedly varied with metastasis status, involving two V genes at baseline and fewer than 10 V and two J genes after SBRT.

This clonotype was picked up many times. Its antigen remains unidentified. Base qualities are not at hand, and no much larger clone is one base apart. The V gene is TRBV5-4 and the J gene is TRBJ2-7; TRBD2 aligns with 7 central bases. This clonotype originated in a donor at least 50 years old with non-small cell lung cancer. The input for sequencing was PBMCs, taken before or after stereotactic body radiation therapy (not recorded which). The DNA sequence reads TGTGCCAGTTCGCCCGGGACTAAGAACGAGCAGTACTTC. Its protein reads: CASSPGTKNEQYF.